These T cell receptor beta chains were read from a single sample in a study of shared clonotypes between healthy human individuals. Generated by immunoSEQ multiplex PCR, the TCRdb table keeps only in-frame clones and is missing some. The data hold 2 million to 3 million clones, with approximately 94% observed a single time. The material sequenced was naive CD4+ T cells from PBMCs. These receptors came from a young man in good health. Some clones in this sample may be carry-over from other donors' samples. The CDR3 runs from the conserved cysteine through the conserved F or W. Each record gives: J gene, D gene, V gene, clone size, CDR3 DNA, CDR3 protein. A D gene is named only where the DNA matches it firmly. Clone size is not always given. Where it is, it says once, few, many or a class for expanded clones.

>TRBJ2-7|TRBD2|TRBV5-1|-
TGCGCCAGCAGCTTGGATTCTAGCGGCTTATCATCCCACTACGAGCAGTACTTC
CASSLDSSGLSSHYEQYF
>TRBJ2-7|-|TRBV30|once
TGTGCCTGGGGAGGGAGCCGTATTTCCTACGAGCAGTACTTC
CAWGGSRISYEQYF
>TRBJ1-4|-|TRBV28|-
TGTGCCAGCAGTAGGGGGGGGGCCGCAACTAATGAAAAACTGTTTTTT
CASSRGGAATNEKLFF
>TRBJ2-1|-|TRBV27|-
TGTGCCAGCGGACTCCGGCGGCATGAGCAGTTCTTC
CASGLRRHEQFF
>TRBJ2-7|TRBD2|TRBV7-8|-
TGTGCCAGCAGCTTAGGCGGGAGAGACTACGAGCAGTACTTC
CASSLGGRDYEQYF
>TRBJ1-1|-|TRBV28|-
TGTGCCAGCAGTCTTCCGCTTGACAGGACAAAAGCTTTCTTT
CASSLPLDRTKAFF
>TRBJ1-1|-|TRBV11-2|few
TGTGCCAGCAGAGGGGTGAGGGCTGGGGACACTGAAGCTTTCTTT
CASRGVRAGDTEAFF
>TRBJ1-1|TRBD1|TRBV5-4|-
TGTGCCAGCAGCTTGGCAGGGGGCCGGAACACTGAAGCTTTCTTT
CASSLAGGRNTEAFF
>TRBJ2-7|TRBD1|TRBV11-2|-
TGTGCCAGCAGCCAACTGTCAGGGACAGGGCCCCACGAGCAGTACTTC
CASSQLSGTGPHEQYF
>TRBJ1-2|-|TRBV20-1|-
TGCAGTCCTACGCAGGGGTATGGCTACACCTTC
CSPTQGYGYTF
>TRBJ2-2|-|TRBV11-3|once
TGTGCCAGCAGCCCGCGTACCGGGGAGCTGTTTTTT
CASSPRTGELFF
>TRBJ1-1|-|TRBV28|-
TGTGCCAGCAGAACCAACACTGAAGCTTTCTTT
CASRTNTEAFF
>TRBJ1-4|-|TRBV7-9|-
TGTGCCAGCAGCTACCAGCAAGGTGAAAAACTGTTTTTT
CASSYQQGEKLFF
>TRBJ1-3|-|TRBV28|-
TGTGCCAGCAGTTTAAGGACGGGCTCTGGAAACACCATATATTTT
CASSLRTGSGNTIYF
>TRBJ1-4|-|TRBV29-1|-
TGCAGCGTTGGGGGGAGGGTTGAAAAACTGTTTTTT
CSVGGRVEKLFF
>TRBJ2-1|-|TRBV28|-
TGTGCCAGCGCTTCCACACCCGGGGACGGGCGCAATGAGCAGTTCTTC
CASASTPGDGRNEQFF
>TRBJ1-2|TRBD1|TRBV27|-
TGTGCCAGCAGTCTCGGGACAGGCGCCCTCTATGGCTACACCTTC
CASSLGTGALYGYTF
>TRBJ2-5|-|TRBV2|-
TGTGCCAGCAGTGAAGGCACTCGGACTTCTAACTTC
CASSEGTRTSNF
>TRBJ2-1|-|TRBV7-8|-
TGTGCCAGCAGCTTGATGGCCGGGAGTTTCTCCTACAATGAGCAGTTCTTC
CASSLMAGSFSYNEQFF
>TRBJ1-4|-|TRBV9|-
TGTGCCAGCAGCGTAGCCGGGACGGTGGGGGAAAAACTGTTTTTT
CASSVAGTVGEKLFF
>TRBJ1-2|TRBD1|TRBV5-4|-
TGTGCCAGCAGCCCCGTGACAGGGGGCGACTATGGCTACACCTTC
CASSPVTGGDYGYTF
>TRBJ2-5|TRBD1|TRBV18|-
TGTGCCAGCTCACGGCGGGACAGGGAAGAGACCCAGTACTTC
CASSRRDREETQYF